The 11 T cell receptor beta chains reported below all come from one sample, sequenced in a study of OX40 agonist ivuxolimab in advanced cancers. The protocol was immunoSEQ multiplex PCR, while the TCRdb copy is restricted to in-frame clones and leaves out a portion. The sample carries about 61,000 clones, roughly nine tenths recorded once. The input for sequencing was CD4+ or CD8+ T cells sorted from blood, taken in a trial of the OX40 agonist ivuxolimab. The receptors come from an adult with an advanced solid tumor such as melanoma, head and neck, liver or kidney cancer.

The chain carries TRBV5-1 and TRBJ1-2; TRBD1 matches at 11 bases. Trimming took 4 bases from V and 6 from J; bases not matched to a gene: 8. The CDR3 is made up of 15 amino acids. CDR1 and CDR2 from the germline V gene are SGHRS and YFSETQ. CDR3 sequence (DNA): TGCGCCAGCAGCCTCCCGGGACAGGGGGTGAATGGCTACACCTTC. It encodes CASSLPGQGVNGYTF.

Here the CDR3 DNA reads TGTGCCACCAGCAGACCGGGACCGAATAACTATGGCTACACCTTC. This encodes CATSRPGPNNYGYTF. The chain joins TRBV15 to TRBJ1-2; TRBD1 is a possible D gene (5 bases). In germline, CDR1 is LNHNV, CDR2 YYDKDF (reference sequence). The CDR3 consists of 15 residues. V dropped 2 bases and J dropped 1 base, with 11 bases sitting between them.

This chain uses TRBV5-1 with TRBJ1-6; 8 positions match TRBD1. The CDR3 is 17 residues long. V shed 2 bases and J 7 bases; nucleotides not matched to a gene: 11. Germline CDR1 is SGHRS and CDR2 is YFSETQ. The CDR3 spells CASSFNRGGRSNSPLHF. The CDR3 DNA sequence: TGCGCCAGCAGCTTTAACAGGGGGGGACGATCAAATTCACCCCTCCACTTT. The variable domain in full, with the rest retrieved from reference TRBV5-1 and TRBJ1-6, is KAGVTQTPRYLIKTRGQQVTLSCSPISGHRSVSWYQQTPGQGLQFLFEYFSETQRNKGNFPGRFSGRQFSNSRSEMNVSTLELGDSALYLCASSFNRGGRSNSPLHFGNGTRLTVT.

The chain is built from TRBV18 and TRBJ2-1; the match to TRBD1 covers 7 bases. Germline CDR1 KGHSH, CDR2 LQKENI. Losses at the gene ends were 5 bases for V and 2 bases for J; bases not matched to a gene: 9. The CDR3 is 16 residues long. As DNA, the CDR3 is TGTGCCAGCTCAAGATCGACAGGGACGACCTACAATGAGCAGTTCTTC. This codes for CASSRSTGTTYNEQFF.

V gene TRBV11-2 combines with J gene TRBJ2-5; TRBD1 is a possible D gene (5 bases). The CDR3 spans 18 residues. CDR1 and CDR2 from the germline V gene are SGHAT and FQNNGV. V lost 2 bases and J 5 bases, leaving 24 bases between the germline ends. CDR3 sequence: CASSLSVGRTPKSETQYF. The CDR3 DNA reads TGTGCCAGCAGCTTATCGGTGGGCCGGACACCTAAGTCGGAGACCCAGTACTTC.

This chain links TRBV6-6 with TRBJ1-4; 11 nucleotides align to TRBD1. With 8 bases clipped from V and 8 bases from J, the junction kept 10 bases outside the gene matches. The CDR3 is 15 amino acids. The germline gives CDR1 MNHNY, CDR2 SVGAGI (reference sequence). CDR3 in DNA: TGTGCCAGCTCCTCAGTCGGGACAGGGGGAGAAAAACTGTTTTTT. This translates into CASSSVGTGGEKLFF.

The chain has TRBV2 and TRBJ2-5; no reliable D call. Germline V lookup: CDR1 SNHLY, CDR2 FYNNEI. CDR3 length: 13 residues. V shed 2 bases and J shed 7 bases, with 11 bases lying between them. The DNA for the CDR3 is TGTGCCAGCAGTGAATTCAACGTGGGGACCCAGTACTTC. Residues: CASSEFNVGTQYF.

This clone was observed a handful of times. This chain uses TRBV19 with TRBJ1-1, with D hard to call. Per the germline V gene, CDR1 is LNHDA and CDR2 is SQIVND (reference sequence). The CDR3 consists of 14 residues. The ends were cut back, 5 bases at V and 5 bases at J, with 15 bases in the middle. The DNA of the CDR3 is TGTGCCAGTAGTCCCCTGATGAGAGGGACTGAAGCTTTCTTT. It yields the protein CASSPLMRGTEAFF.

This chain links TRBV19 with TRBJ1-5; D remains unclear. Germline V gives CDR1 LNHDA, CDR2 SQIVND (reference sequence). The CDR3 is 14 residues long. The ends were cut back, 5 bases at V and 2 bases at J, with 10 bases in the middle. In DNA, the CDR3 is TGTGCCAGTAGTCTTCTCGGGCGCAATCAGCCCCAGCATTTT. This codes for CASSLLGRNQPQHF.

CDR3 bases: TGTGCCAGTAGTATATTAGGCTCCTCCTTGGGCAATTCACCCCTCCACTTT. Translated: CASSILGSSLGNSPLHF. The chain carries TRBV19 and TRBJ1-6; D not resolved. The CDR3 is made up of 17 amino acids. Trimming left V 2 bases short and J 7 bases short, with 18 bases between. Germline V gene lookup returns CDR1 LNHDA and CDR2 SQIVND (reference sequence).

V and J are TRBV5-1 and TRBJ2-1; D is tentatively TRBD1 or TRBD2 (5 bases each). The V gene lost 3 bases and the J gene lost 0 bases, with 13 bases spanning the gap. The length of the CDR3 is 16 residues. Germline CDR1 reads SGHRS; CDR2 reads YFSETQ. The CDR3 sequence is CASSSTGTGSYNEQFF. CDR3 bases: TGCGCCAGCAGCTCAACCGGGACCGGCTCCTACAATGAGCAGTTCTTC.